Listed below are T cell receptor beta chains from one sample, sequenced in a study of blood T cell repertoires in COVID-19. The method was immunoSEQ multiplex PCR; TCRdb's version includes in-frame clones alone and lacks a portion of them. The sample has 150,000 to 200,000 clones; 82% are singletons. Sequencing was performed on peripheral blood. The receptors come from a woman aged 55-75 years with COVID-19, enrolled during active disease. Both conserved end residues are part of each CDR3. Fields, in order: clone size, V gene, D gene, J gene, CDR3 protein, CDR3 DNA. The D gene is left open where the match is weak. Clone size is shown for a subset of rows, as once, few, many or a class of expanded clone.

>once|TRBV3-1/TRBV3-2|NA|TRBJ1-2
CASSPVRGIGYGYTF
TGTGCCAGCAGCCCCGTACGAGGGATCGGCTATGGCTACACCTTC
>NA|TRBV3-1/TRBV3-2|NA|TRBJ1-1
CASSQDQDRRTFF
TGTGCCAGCAGCCAAGATCAGGACAGAAGGACTTTCTTT
>NA|TRBV19|TRBD2|TRBJ2-5
CASSRDGTSGLETQYF
TGTGCCAGTAGTAGAGACGGGACTAGCGGGTTGGAGACCCAGTACTTC
>NA|TRBV3-1/TRBV3-2|NA|TRBJ2-3
CASSQEGSVYTQYF
TGTGCCAGCAGCCAAGAAGGTAGCGTATATACGCAGTATTTT
>once|TRBV7-8|TRBD1|TRBJ1-5
CASSLAGRDRGNQPQHF
TGTGCCAGCAGCTTAGCAGGTCGGGACAGGGGGAATCAGCCCCAGCATTTT
>NA|TRBV27|TRBD2|TRBJ2-2
CASSLTSGNTGELFF
TGTGCCAGCAGTTTAACTAGCGGTAACACCGGGGAGCTGTTTTTT
>once|TRBV5-6|TRBD2|TRBJ2-1
CASSPLADPSYNEQFF
TGTGCCAGCAGCCCGCTAGCGGACCCGTCCTACAATGAGCAGTTCTTC
>NA|TRBV27|NA|TRBJ1-6
CASSFREAGVSPLHF
TGTGCCAGCAGTTTCAGGGAGGCGGGTGTCTCACCCCTCCACTTT
>NA|TRBV11-1|TRBD2|TRBJ2-7
CASLGASGNYEQYF
TGTGCCAGCCTAGGGGCTAGCGGGAATTACGAGCAGTACTTC
>NA|TRBV9|NA|TRBJ2-2
CASSVQGLNTGELFF
TGTGCCAGCAGCGTACAGGGATTGAACACCGGGGAGCTGTTTTTT
>NA|TRBV19|NA|TRBJ1-4
CASSLGTLSEKLFF
TGTGCCAGTAGTCTCGGGACATTGTCCGAAAAACTGTTTTTT
>many|TRBV3-1/TRBV3-2|NA|TRBJ1-6
CASSPRTGNSPLHF
TGTGCCAGCAGCCCGAGGACGGGGAATTCACCCCTCCACTTT
>NA|TRBV18|TRBD1|TRBJ1-1
CASSLKTGPTEAFF
TGTGCCAGCTCACTAAAGACAGGGCCCACTGAAGCTTTCTTT
>NA|TRBV11-1|NA|TRBJ1-4
CASSFRDANEKLFF
TGTGCCAGCAGCTTCAGGGATGCTAATGAAAAACTGTTTTTT
>NA|TRBV4-3|NA|TRBJ1-3
CASSHPGSGNTIYF
TGCGCCAGCAGCCACCCAGGGTCTGGAAACACCATATATTTT
>NA|TRBV30|NA|TRBJ2-2
CAWTRELGGTGELFF
TGTGCCTGGACCAGGGAACTTGGTGGGACCGGGGAGCTGTTTTTT
>NA|TRBV29-1|TRBD1|TRBJ1-6
CSVSGTGRSPLHF
TGCAGCGTCTCCGGGACAGGGCGTTCACCCCTCCACTTT